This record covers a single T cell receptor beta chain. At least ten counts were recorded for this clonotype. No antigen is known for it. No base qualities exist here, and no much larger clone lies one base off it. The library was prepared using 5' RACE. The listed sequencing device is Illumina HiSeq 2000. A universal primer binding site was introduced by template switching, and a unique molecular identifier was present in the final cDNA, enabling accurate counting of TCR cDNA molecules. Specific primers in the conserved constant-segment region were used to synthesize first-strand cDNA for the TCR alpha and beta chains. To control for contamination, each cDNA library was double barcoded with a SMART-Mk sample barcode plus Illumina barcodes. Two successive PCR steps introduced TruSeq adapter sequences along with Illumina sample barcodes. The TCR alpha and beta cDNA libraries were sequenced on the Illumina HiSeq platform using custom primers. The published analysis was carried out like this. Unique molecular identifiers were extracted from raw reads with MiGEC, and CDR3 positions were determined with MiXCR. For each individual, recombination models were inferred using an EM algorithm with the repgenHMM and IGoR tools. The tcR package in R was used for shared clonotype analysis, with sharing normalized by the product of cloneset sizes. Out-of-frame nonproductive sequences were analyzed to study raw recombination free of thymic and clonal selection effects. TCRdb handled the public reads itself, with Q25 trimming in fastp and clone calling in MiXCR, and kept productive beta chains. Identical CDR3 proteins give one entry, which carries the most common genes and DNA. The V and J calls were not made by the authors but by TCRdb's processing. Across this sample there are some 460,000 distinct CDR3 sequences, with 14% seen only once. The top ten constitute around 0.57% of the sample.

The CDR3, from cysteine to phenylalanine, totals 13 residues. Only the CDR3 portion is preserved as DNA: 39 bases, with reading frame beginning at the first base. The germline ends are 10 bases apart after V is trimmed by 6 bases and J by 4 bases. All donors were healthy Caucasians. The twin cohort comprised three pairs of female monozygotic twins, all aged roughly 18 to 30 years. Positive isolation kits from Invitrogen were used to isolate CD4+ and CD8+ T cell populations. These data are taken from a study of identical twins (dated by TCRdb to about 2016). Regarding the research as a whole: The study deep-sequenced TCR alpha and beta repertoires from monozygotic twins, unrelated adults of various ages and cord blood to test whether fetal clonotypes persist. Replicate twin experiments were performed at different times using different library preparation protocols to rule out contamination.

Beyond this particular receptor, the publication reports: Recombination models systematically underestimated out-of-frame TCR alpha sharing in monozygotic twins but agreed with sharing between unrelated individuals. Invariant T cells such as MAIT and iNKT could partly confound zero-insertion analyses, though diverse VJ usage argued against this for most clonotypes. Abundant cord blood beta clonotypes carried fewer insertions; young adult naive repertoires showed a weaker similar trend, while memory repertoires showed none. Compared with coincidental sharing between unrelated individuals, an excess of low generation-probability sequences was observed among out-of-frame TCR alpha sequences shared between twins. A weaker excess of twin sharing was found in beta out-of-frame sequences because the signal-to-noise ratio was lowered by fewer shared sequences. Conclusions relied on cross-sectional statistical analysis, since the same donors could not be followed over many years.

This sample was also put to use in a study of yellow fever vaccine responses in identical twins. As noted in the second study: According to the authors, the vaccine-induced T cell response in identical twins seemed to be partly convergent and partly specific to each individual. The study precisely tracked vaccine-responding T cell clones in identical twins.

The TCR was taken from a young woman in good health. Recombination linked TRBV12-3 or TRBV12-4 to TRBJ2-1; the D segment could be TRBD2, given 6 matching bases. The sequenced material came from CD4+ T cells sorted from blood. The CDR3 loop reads CASSRDWYNEQFF. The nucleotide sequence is TGTGCCAGCAGCCGGGACTGGTACAATGAGCAGTTCTTC.